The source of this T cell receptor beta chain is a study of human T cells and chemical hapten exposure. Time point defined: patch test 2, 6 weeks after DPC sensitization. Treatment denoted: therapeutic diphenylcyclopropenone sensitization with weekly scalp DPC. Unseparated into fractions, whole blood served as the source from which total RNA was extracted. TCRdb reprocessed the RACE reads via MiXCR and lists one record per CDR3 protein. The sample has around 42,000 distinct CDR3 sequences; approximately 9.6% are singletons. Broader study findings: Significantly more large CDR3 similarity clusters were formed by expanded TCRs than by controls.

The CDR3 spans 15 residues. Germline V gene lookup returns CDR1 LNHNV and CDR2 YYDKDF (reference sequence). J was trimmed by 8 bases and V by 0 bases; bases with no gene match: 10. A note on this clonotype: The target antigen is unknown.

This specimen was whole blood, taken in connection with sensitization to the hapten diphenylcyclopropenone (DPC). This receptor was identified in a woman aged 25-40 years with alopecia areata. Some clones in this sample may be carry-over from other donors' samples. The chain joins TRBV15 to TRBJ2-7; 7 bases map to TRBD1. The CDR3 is CATSRDLARGYQQYF. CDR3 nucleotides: TGTGCCACCAGCAGAGACTTGGCCAGGGGGTACCAGCAGTACTTC.